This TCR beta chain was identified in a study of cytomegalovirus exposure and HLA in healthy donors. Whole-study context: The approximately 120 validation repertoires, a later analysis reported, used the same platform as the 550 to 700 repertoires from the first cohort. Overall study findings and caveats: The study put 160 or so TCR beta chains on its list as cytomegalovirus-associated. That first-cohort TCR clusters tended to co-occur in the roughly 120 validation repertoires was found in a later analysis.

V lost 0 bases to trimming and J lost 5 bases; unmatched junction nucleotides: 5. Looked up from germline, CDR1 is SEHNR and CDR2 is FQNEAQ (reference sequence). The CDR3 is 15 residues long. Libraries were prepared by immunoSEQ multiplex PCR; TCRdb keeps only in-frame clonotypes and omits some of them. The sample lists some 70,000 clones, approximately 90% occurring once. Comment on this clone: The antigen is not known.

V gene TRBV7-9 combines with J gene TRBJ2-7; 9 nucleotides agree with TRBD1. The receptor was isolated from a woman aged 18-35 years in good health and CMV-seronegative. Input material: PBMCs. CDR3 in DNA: TGTGCCAGCAGCTTAGCAGGGGACAGGGACCACGAGCAGTACTTC. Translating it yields CASSLAGDRDHEQYF. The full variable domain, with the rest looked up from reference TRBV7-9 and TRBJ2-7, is DTGVSQNPRHKITKRGQNVTFRCDPISEHNRLYWYRQTLGQGPEFLTYFQNEAQLEKSRLLSDRFSAERPKGSFSTLEIQRTEQGDSAMYLCASSLAGDRDHEQYFGPGTRLTVT.